A single sample gave rise to the 6 T cell receptor beta chains below, sequenced in a study of blood T cell repertoires in COVID-19. Clones were read by immunoSEQ multiplex PCR, and TCRdb kept only the in-frame ones, dropping some. The data contain around 370,000 clones, over 80% of them singletons. Sequencing was done on a sample of peripheral blood. The receptors were sampled from a woman between 50 and 59 years old with COVID-19, enrolled during active disease.

This chain's CDR3 is CASSIEPGLGYTGELFF. DNA of the CDR3: TGTGCCAGTAGTATAGAGCCGGGATTAGGTTACACCGGGGAGCTGTTTTTT. The chain uses TRBV19 and TRBJ2-2; D might be TRBD2 (5 bases). CDR1 LNHDA and CDR2 SQIVND come from the germline V gene (reference sequence). V was trimmed by 0 bases and J by 3 bases, leaving 14 bases between them. CDR3 length: 17 amino acids.

The chain uses TRBV29-1 and TRBJ2-1, with 7 bases aligning to TRBD2. Losses at the gene ends were 5 bases for V and 0 bases for J; bases not matched to a gene: 7. In germline, CDR1 is SQVTM, CDR2 ANQGSEA. The CDR3 is 15 residues long. CDR3 in DNA: TGCAGCGTTACGACTAGCCCGAGCTCCTACAATGAGCAGTTCTTC. Its translation is CSVTTSPSSYNEQFF.

V and J are TRBV15 and TRBJ1-1; 7 bases match TRBD1. V trimming: 5 bases; J trimming: 11 bases; junction bases outside the gene matches: 11. Germline loops: CDR1 LNHNV, CDR2 YYDKDF (reference sequence). The CDR3 is 13 amino acids. As DNA, the CDR3 is TGTGCCACCAGCGTCAGGGGGAACCGGTTGGCTTTCTTT. As protein: CATSVRGNRLAFF.

The chain uses TRBV15 and TRBJ1-6; 7 bases match TRBD1. Trimming removed 3 bases from V and 10 bases from J; junction bases left unmatched: 9. Per the germline V gene, CDR1 is LNHNV and CDR2 is YYDKDF (reference sequence). This CDR3 is 15 amino acids long. The CDR3 spells CATSRTGISSSPLHF. CDR3 coding DNA: TGTGCCACCAGCAGGACAGGGATCTCGAGCTCACCCCTCCACTTT.

This chain connects TRBV6-5 to TRBJ2-5; possible D gene TRBD1, 5 bases. Trimming left V 7 bases short and J 4 bases short, with 10 bases between. The germline gives CDR1 MNHEY, CDR2 SVGAGI. CDR3 size: 12 residues. CDR3 DNA sequence: TGTGCCAGCAAGGCAGGGTCAGAGACCCAGTACTTC. This codes for CASKAGSETQYF.

The chain is built from TRBV3-1 (or the pseudogene TRBV3-2) and TRBJ2-1; 7 nucleotides align to TRBD2. Germline V gene data show CDR1 as LGHDT and CDR2 as YNNKEL (reference sequence). The CDR3 runs 13 residues. Losses at the gene ends were 3 bases for V and 10 bases for J; bases not matched to a gene: 6. The CDR3 spells CASSQTSSGEQFF. In DNA form, the CDR3 reads TGTGCCAGCAGCCAGACTTCTAGCGGCGAGCAGTTCTTC.